These 3 T cell receptor beta chains were all obtained from the same sample, sequenced in a study of blood T cell repertoires in COVID-19. Clones were sequenced by immunoSEQ multiplex PCR, and TCRdb holds only the in-frame ones, with some missing. The sample holds some 160,000 clones, 75% to 85% seen once. The sequencing sample was made of PBMCs or T cells enriched from blood (not recorded which). Receptor source: a woman in her sixties who had recovered from COVID-19.

V usage is TRBV13 and J usage is TRBJ2-3; the D is unclear. Germline values: CDR1 PRHDT, CDR2 FYEKMQ (reference sequence). The CDR3 contains 13 residues. Trimming left V 3 bases short and J 0 bases short, with 4 bases between. The CDR3 bases are TGTGCCAGCAGCTTCCTTAGCACAGATACGCAGTATTTT. Its protein product is CASSFLSTDTQYF.

This rearrangement joins TRBV15 to TRBJ2-3; 8 bases fit TRBD1. The CDR3 is made up of 16 amino acids. Germline trimming cut 0 bases from V and 6 bases from J; bases unmatched to any gene: 8. Germline-derived CDR1 and CDR2 are LNHNV and YYDKDF (reference sequence). The CDR3 spells CATSRDRQGPWDTQYF. The CDR3 DNA sequence: TGTGCCACCAGCAGAGATCGACAGGGGCCATGGGATACGCAGTATTTT.

V and J are TRBV18 and TRBJ1-4; TRBD1 matches 7 bases. Germline V lookup: CDR1 KGHSH, CDR2 LQKENI. V was pared by 6 bases and J by 5 bases, with 3 bases of the junction left unmatched. The CDR3 has 13 amino acids. CDR3 DNA: TGTGCCAGCTCCTGGGACAGAAATGAAAAACTGTTTTTT. Residues: CASSWDRNEKLFF.